This record covers a single TCR beta chain. This CDR3 region has 13 residues. Germline assignment: CDR1 MNHEY and CDR2 SVGAGI. V was pared by 8 bases and J by 10 bases, with 18 bases between. The PCR made use of 60 Vbeta and 13 Jbeta primers. TCRdb keeps only in-frame clones here, not all; method: immunoSEQ multiplex PCR. The sample has 90,000 to 130,000 clones. This sample is part of a study of cytomegalovirus exposure and HLA in healthy donors. The chain employs TRBV6-5 and TRBJ2-1; the D gene is possibly TRBD2 (5 bases). What was sequenced was PBMCs. The receptor comes from a man aged 30-40 years in good health and CMV-seronegative. The CDR3 loop is CASASPRGGEQFF. As DNA, the CDR3 is TGTGCCAGCGCCTCGCCTCGGGGTGGGGAGCAGTTCTTC.